This TCR beta chain was documented in a study of T cell responses to AZD1222 COVID-19 vaccine. Study as a whole: Recipients boosted at about 4 weeks or about 12 weeks are pooled. Broader study findings: Females outnumbered males among donors, who were mostly white British; clonal diversity was possibly underestimated.

The protocol was immunoSEQ multiplex PCR, while the TCRdb copy is restricted to in-frame clones and leaves out a portion. The sample records about 160,000 clones, 94% being singletons. Trimming pared 5 bases from V and 2 bases from J, leaving 20 bases between. This CDR3 has 17 residues. Looked up from germline, CDR1 is SNHLY and CDR2 is FYNNEI. As for this clone: Its antigen is currently unknown.

This TCR was recovered from an adult in good health. The sequences come from peripheral blood, collected on day 0 of AZD1222 vaccination. The chain links TRBV2 to TRBJ2-3, with D possibly being TRBD1 (6 bases). CDR3 amino acids: CASSHFTDRPITDTQYF. The DNA for the CDR3 is TGTGCCAGCAGTCACTTTACGGACAGACCGATCACAGATACGCAGTATTTT.